This T cell receptor beta chain originates from a study of T cell responses to AZD1222 COVID-19 vaccine. The assay was immunoSEQ multiplex PCR, and TCRdb's table has in-frame clones only and misses some. The table records some 150,000 clones, roughly 88% of them present only once. The V segment lost 9 bases and the J segment 7 bases; nucleotides outside the gene matches: 8. Germline V gives CDR1 SEHNR, CDR2 FQNEAQ (reference sequence). The CDR3 loop spans 14 amino acids. Sequencing used peripheral blood, obtained on day 0 of AZD1222 vaccination. This chain uses TRBV7-9 with TRBJ1-5, with TRBD1 matching over 11 bases. This receptor was taken from an adult in good health. CDR3 sequence reads: CASSGTGGRQPQHF. The CDR3 nucleotides read TGTGCCAGTTCCGGGACAGGGGGACGACAGCCCCAGCATTTT.